Following are 30 T cell receptor beta chains from one sample sequenced in a study of tumor and adjacent non-tumor tissue in lung cancer. The library came from three nested PCR rounds adapted from ARM-PCR protocols. TCRdb processed the multiplex PCR reads anew with MiXCR; each CDR3 protein has one entry. Among about 77,000 distinct CDR3 sequences listed, 76% were seen once. No cell sorting was done before RNA was extracted from the tissue. More than 3 cm separated this lung sample from the edge of the tumor. Source material: distant non-tumor lung tissue. These receptors were obtained from a man aged 65 to 79 with non-small cell lung cancer.

The chain is built from TRBV11-3 and TRBJ1-1; D ambiguous. The germline gives CDR1 SGHNT, CDR2 YENEEA. Trimming took 3 bases from V and 7 from J, leaving 21 bases between them. CDR3 length equals 16 residues. CDR3 region: CASSFPDRTLNVEAFF. The DNA for the CDR3 is TGTGCCAGCAGCTTCCCGGATAGAACCCTGAACGTTGAAGCTTTCTTT.

As to this clonotype: Relative to the germline gene, one junction end is altered; a read error may explain this. This rearrangement joins TRBV11-3 to TRBJ1-1; no definite D call. The CDR3 runs 14 residues. Germline loops: CDR1 SGHNT, CDR2 YENEEA. The CDR3 sequence is CVSSPRVLNTEAFF. The CDR3 DNA follows: TGTGTCAGCAGCCCAAGGGTGCTGAACACTGAAGCTTTCTTC. The variable domain in full, completed from reference TRBV11-3 and TRBJ1-1, reads EAGVVQSPRYKIIEKKQPVAFWCNPISGHNTLYWYLQNLGQGPELLIRYENEEAVDDSQLPKDRFSAERLKGVDSTLKIQPAELGDSAVYLCVSSPRVLNTEAFFGQGTRLTVV.

As to this clonotype: One end of the junction does not line up with germline, which may come from a read error. The rearrangement links TRBV11-2 to TRBJ1-4; unclear D gene. The germline V gene encodes CDR1 SGHAT and CDR2 FQNNGV. This CDR3 is built from 15 residues. This CDR3 reads CASSLETERNEKLIF. The CDR3 DNA reads as TGTGCCAGCAGCTTAGAAACAGAGCGTAATGAAAAGCTGATTTTT.

The J gene is TRBJ2-5, the V gene TRBV12-3 or TRBV12-4; 9 nucleotides line up with TRBD2. This CDR3 spans 15 amino acids. V lost 6 bases and J lost 14; bases outside the gene matches: 19. The CDR3, as DNA: TGTGCCAGCAGCGGGCTAGCGGGAATGGTGGAGACCCTATACTTC. Its protein is CASSGLAGMVETLYF.

In this sample, this clonotype turned up many times. The chain uses TRBV29-1 and TRBJ1-2; the D is unclear. This CDR3 contains 14 residues. The germline V gene encodes CDR1 SQVTM and CDR2 ANQGSEA. Trimming left V 7 bases short and J 0 bases short, with 15 bases between. In nucleotides, the CDR3 is TGCAGCGCCGAGAGAGGGAAGGCTAACTATGGCTACACCTTC. This translates into CSAERGKANYGYTF. Supplemented by reference TRBV29-1 and TRBJ1-2, the full variable domain reads SAVISQKPSRDICQRGTSLTIQCQVDSQVTMMFWYRQQPGQSLTLIATANQGSEATYESGFVIDKFPISRPNLTFSTLTVSNMSPEDSSIYLCSAERGKANYGYTFGSGTRLTVV.

As to this clonotype: A junction end diverges from the germline sequence, so it may reflect a read error. The chain uses TRBV20-1 and TRBJ1-5; D is uncertain. Germline V lookup: CDR1 DFQATT, CDR2 SNEGSKA (reference sequence). This CDR3 is built from 15 residues. The CDR3 loop is CSPSQDAYSNQPQHF. The CDR3 coding sequence is TGCAGTCCTAGCCAGGACGCATATAGCAATCAGCCCCAGCATTTT.

Notes on this clonotype: The junction departs from the called germline gene at one end, perhaps through a read error. This chain links TRBV29-1 with TRBJ2-1; the D gene is possibly TRBD2 (5 bases). The germline V gene encodes CDR1 SQVTM and CDR2 ANQGSEA. The CDR3 contains 13 residues. The CDR3 DNA is TGCAGCGTTGAAGCGACTAAGGGCAATAAGCACTTCTTC. This translates into CSVEATKGNKHFF.

Regarding this clonotype: The conserved phenylalanine or tryptophan is not found at the CDR3 terminus, so this likely reflects a read error. The rearrangement joins TRBV11-3 to TRBJ2-3; TRBD1 matches 7 bases. Germline loops: CDR1 SGHNT, CDR2 YENEEA. This CDR3 region has 15 residues. The CDR3 nucleotides read TGTGCTAGCAGCAAAAGACAGGGCTCGGCAGATACGCAGTATTAT. Encoded protein: CASSKRQGSADTQYY.

For this clonotype: A read error may account for a junction end that differs from germline. This chain uses TRBV5-1 with TRBJ2-3; TRBD1 matches 9 bases. Germline V lookup: CDR1 SGHRS, CDR2 YFSETQ. The CDR3 is 18 residues long. As DNA, the CDR3 is TGCACCAGCAGCAGGGCGACAGGGGGATCAGTTGGTTCAGATACGCAGTATTTT. Its translation: CTSSRATGGSVGSDTQYF.

The count of this clonotype is one. The junction does not match germline at one end; this may be a read error. The rearrangement joins TRBV11-2 to TRBJ1-1; TRBD1 might be the D (5 bases). Germline V gives CDR1 SGHAT, CDR2 FQNNGV. The CDR3 runs 17 residues. CDR3 in DNA: TGTGCCTGCGGCTTACGGGGGAGGGATAAGTGGAACACTAAAGCCTTCTTT. Translated: CACGLRGRDKWNTKAFF.

The chain carries TRBV30 and TRBJ2-2, with a tentative D call TRBD2 (6 bases). Trimming took 0 bases from V and 6 from J, leaving 14 bases between them. The CDR3 runs to 15 residues. Germline V lookup: CDR1 GTSNPN, CDR2 SVGIG (reference sequence). The CDR3 DNA reads TGTGCCTGGAGTGTACGGGGAGGAGGTCCCGGGGAGCTGTTTTTT. The encoded protein is CAWSVRGGGPGELFF.

This clonotype was seen a single time. The rearrangement joins TRBV5-4 to TRBJ1-1; D call uncertain. The germline gives CDR1 SGHNT, CDR2 YYREEE (reference sequence). Trimming took off 4 bases at V and 0 bases at J, with 7 bases between the two ends. The CDR3 is 13 amino acids. CDR3 DNA: TGTGCCAGCAGCGACAATATGAACACTGAAGCTTTCTTT. Its protein product is CASSDNMNTEAFF.

About this clonotype: The germline gene is not matched at one end of the junction; a read error may be the cause. The chain's CDR3 is CASSQQGGQETQYF. The CDR3 bases are TGCGCCAGCAGCCAACAGGGGGGGCAAGAGACACAGTACTTC. This chain uses TRBV4-1 with TRBJ2-5; D may match TRBD1 or TRBD2 (7 bases each). The CDR3 consists of 14 residues. Germline CDR1 MGHRA, CDR2 YSYEKL.

Note on this clonotype: One end of the junction varies from germline; a read error may be responsible. CDR3 DNA: TGTGCCAGCAGTGTTCCGGGAGGGTCGGGGTTGCTCGCCTACAATGGGCAGTTCTTC. Its translation is CASSVPGGSGLLAYNGQFF. The chain couples TRBV6-1 to TRBJ2-1, with TRBD2 identical over 8 bases. The germline CDR1 and CDR2 sequences are MNHNS and SASEGT. The CDR3 runs to 19 residues.

In this sample, this clonotype turned up many times. The J gene is TRBJ2-3, the V gene TRBV10-1; 7 bases match TRBD1. CDR1 WNHNN and CDR2 SYGVQD come from the germline V gene (reference sequence). V lost 1 base to trimming and J lost 0 bases; unmatched junction nucleotides: 4. The CDR3 has 16 amino acids. The CDR3 reads CASSELTGVSTDTQYF. The DNA of the CDR3 is TGCGCCAGCAGTGAGTTAACAGGGGTCAGCACAGATACGCAGTATTTT.

About this clonotype itself: The final CDR3 position lacks the conserved phenylalanine or tryptophan, pointing to a likely read error. The rearrangement joins TRBV6-2 or TRBV6-3 to TRBJ2-1; 8 bases align to TRBD2. Germline V CDR1 and CDR2: MNHEY, SVGEGT. The CDR3 length is 14 residues. CDR3: CASSAGESYNKQFL. DNA of the CDR3: TGTGCCAGCTCAGCGGGAGAGTCCTACAATAAGCAGTTCCTC.

This clonotype appeared a few times. The rearrangement joins TRBV5-1 to TRBJ2-2; 15 nucleotides align to TRBD2. V lost 0 bases to trimming and J lost 10 bases; unmatched junction nucleotides: 7. CDR3 size: 17 residues. Germline lookup yields CDR1 SGHRS and CDR2 YFSETQ. CDR3 DNA: TGCGCCAGCAGCTTGGCCGGGACTAGCGGGAGGCCTGAGGAGCTGTTTTTT. Translation gives CASSLAGTSGRPEELFF.

As for this clonotype: An end of the junction does not agree with germline; a read error may underlie this. The chain links TRBV5-5 to TRBJ1-4, with D possibly being TRBD1 (6 bases). Germline V gives CDR1 SGHKS, CDR2 YYEKEE (reference sequence). The CDR3 consists of 15 residues. The chain's CDR3 is CASSPRTVGNEKLVF. CDR3 bases: TGTGCCAGCAGCCCAAGGACAGTTGGGAATGAAAAACTGGTTTTT. The entire variable domain, with the rest obtained from reference TRBV5-5 and TRBJ1-4, is as follows: DAGVTQSPTHLIKTRGQQVTLRCSPISGHKSVSWYQQVLGQGPQFIFQYYEKEERGRGNFPDRFSARQFPNYSSELNVNALLLGDSALYLCASSPRTVGNEKLVFGSGTQLSVL.

This clonotype was detected only a few times. The rearrangement joins TRBV28 to TRBJ1-1; tentatively, D is TRBD1 (6 bases). Per the germline V gene, CDR1 is MDHEN and CDR2 is SYDVKM. The CDR3 contains 12 residues. Here the CDR3 reads CSTGGRGTEAFF. The CDR3 DNA reads as TGTTCGACGGGGGGGCGAGGCACTGAAGCTTTCTTT. Drawing the rest from reference TRBV28 and TRBJ1-1, the complete variable domain is DVKVTQSSRYLVKRTGEKVFLECVQDMDHENMFWYRQDPGLGLRLIYFSYDVKMKEKGDIPEGYSVSREKKERFSLILESASTNQTSMYLCSTGGRGTEAFFGQGTRLTVV.

Of note for this clonotype: Since the CDR3 does not end with the conserved phenylalanine or tryptophan, this likely comes from a read error. Because the CDR3's place on the DNA is in doubt, the DNA is left out and the CDR3 is given as listed by TCRdb. The chain recombines TRBV11-2 with TRBJ2-7. Germline values: CDR1 SGHAT, CDR2 FQNNGV. The CDR3 spans 11 amino acids, including both terminal residues. The CDR3 spells CASSLSELTNL.

Worth noting for this clonotype: This CDR3 is missing its conserved last phenylalanine or tryptophan, likely due to a read error. The rearrangement links TRBV4-1 to TRBJ1-4, with D perhaps TRBD1 (5 bases). The CDR3 totals 16 residues. CDR1 is MGHRA, CDR2 YSYEKL, per germline. Here the CDR3 reads CASSQVRGQGSEKLFL. CDR3 in DNA: TGCGCCAGTAGCCAAGTACGAGGGCAGGGTAGTGAAAAACTGTTTCTT.

Notes on this clonotype: One junction end disagrees with the germline gene, perhaps due to a read error. This rearrangement joins TRBV20-1 to TRBJ2-3; D might be TRBD2 (5 bases). The CDR3 is 14 amino acids. Germline V gene sequence: CDR1 DFQATT, CDR2 SNEGSKA (reference sequence). In nucleotides, the CDR3 is TGCAGTGCCGCAGTAGCTGGAGGCAAAGATACGCAGTGTTTT. Its protein product is CSAAVAGGKDTQCF.

With respect to this clonotype: The junction does not match germline at one end; this may be a read error. The chain is built from TRBV7-3 and TRBJ1-1, with 8 bases lining up with TRBD1. The CDR3 is 15 residues long. The germline gives CDR1 SGHTA, CDR2 FQGTGA. CDR3: CASSLGDRMHTEAFF. CDR3 DNA: TGTGCCAGTAGCTTAGGGGACAGGATGCACACTGAAGCTTTCTTT.

The chain has TRBV4-1 and TRBJ2-3; tentative D call: TRBD2 (6 bases). The CDR3 has 16 amino acids. Germline CDR1 is MGHRA and CDR2 is YSYEKL. The V end was cut by 11 bases, the J end by 3 bases, with 24 bases between. The CDR3 nucleotides are TGCGCCGGCGGCCAAGAGGCGGGGTGGAATACAGATACGCAGTATTTT. It yields the protein CAGGQEAGWNTDTQYF.

V gene TRBV7-9 combines with J gene TRBJ2-7, with D possibly being TRBD1 or TRBD2 (5 bases each). The CDR3 length is 12 residues. The germline V gene encodes CDR1 SEHNR and CDR2 FQNEAQ (reference sequence). CDR3 nucleotide sequence: TGTAGCAGCAGCTCCCCGAGGGGCGAGCAGTACTTC. It codes for CSSSSPRGEQYF.

This clonotype was observed once. A much more abundant neighbour one base away suggests this may be a read error. The chain joins TRBV12-3 or TRBV12-4 to TRBJ2-7; TRBD1 or TRBD2 may be the D gene (5 bases each). CDR3 length: 13 residues. Trimming took off 6 bases at V and 10 bases at J, with 19 bases between the two ends. CDR3 loop: CASSQSDWGIQYF. The CDR3 DNA sequence: TGTGCCAGCAGCCAATCCGACTGGGGGATTCAGTACTTC.

To note about this clonotype: At one of its ends the junction is not consistent with the germline gene, which may arise from a read error. CDR3 sequence reads: CDIGEPQGQVIEAFF. In DNA, the CDR3 is TGTGACATCGGTGAGCCTCAGGGACAGGTCATTGAAGCTTTCTTT. J is TRBJ1-1 and V is TRBV10-3; 8 positions agree with TRBD1. This CDR3 is built from 15 residues. Germline V lookup: CDR1 ENHRY, CDR2 SYGVKD.

This clonotype was seen a single time. This may stem from a read error, because a much larger clone lies one nucleotide away. This chain links TRBV28 with TRBJ1-5; the match to TRBD1 covers 10 bases. V was clipped by 6 bases and J by 8 bases; unmatched bases: 7. The length of the CDR3 is 14 residues. CDR1 is MDHEN, CDR2 SYDVKM, per germline. As DNA, the CDR3 is TGTGCCAGCAGAGGACAGGGGGGCCATAAGCCCCAGCATTTT. Its translation is CASRGQGGHKPQHF.

The V gene is TRBV29-1, the J gene TRBJ2-3; 7 positions match TRBD1. The CDR3 has 14 amino acids. Germline-derived CDR1 and CDR2 are SQVTM and ANQGSEA. This CDR3 reads CIVPTGSSADTQYF. CDR3 DNA sequence: TGCATCGTCCCGACAGGGAGTAGCGCAGATACGCAGTATTTT.

This sequence joins TRBV19 and TRBJ2-4, with D possibly matching TRBD1 (5 bases). V dropped 8 bases and J dropped 7 bases, with 12 bases sitting between them. The germline CDR1 and CDR2 sequences are LNHDA and SQIVND (reference sequence). This CDR3 spans 12 amino acids. The CDR3 loop is CASGDRNNIQYF. In nucleotides, the CDR3 is TGTGCCAGTGGAGACAGAAATAACATTCAGTACTTC.